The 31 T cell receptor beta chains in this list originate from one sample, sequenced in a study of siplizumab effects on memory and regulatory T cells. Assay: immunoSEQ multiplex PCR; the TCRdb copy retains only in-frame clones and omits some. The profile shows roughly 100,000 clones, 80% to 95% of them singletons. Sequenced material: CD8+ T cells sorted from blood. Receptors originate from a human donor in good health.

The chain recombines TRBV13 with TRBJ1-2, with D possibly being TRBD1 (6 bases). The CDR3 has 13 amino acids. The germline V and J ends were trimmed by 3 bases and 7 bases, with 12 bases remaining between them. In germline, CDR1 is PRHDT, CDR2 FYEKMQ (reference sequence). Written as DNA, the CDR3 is TGTGCCAGCAGCTTGGAAATGGACAGTGGCTACACCTTC. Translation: CASSLEMDSGYTF.

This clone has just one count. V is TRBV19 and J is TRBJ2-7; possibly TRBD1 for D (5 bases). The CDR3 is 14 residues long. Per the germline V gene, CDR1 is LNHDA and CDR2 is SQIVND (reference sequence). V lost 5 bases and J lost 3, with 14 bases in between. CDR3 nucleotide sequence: TGTGCCAGTAGTCATACAGGCGCGGACTACGAGCAGTACTTC. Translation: CASSHTGADYEQYF.

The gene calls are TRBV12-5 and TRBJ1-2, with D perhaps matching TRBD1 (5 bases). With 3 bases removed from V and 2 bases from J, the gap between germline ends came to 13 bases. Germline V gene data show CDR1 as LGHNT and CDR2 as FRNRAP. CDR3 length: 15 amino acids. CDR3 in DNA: TGTGCTAGTGGTTTTGATGTGGGGCTGAACTATGGCTACACCTTC. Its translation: CASGFDVGLNYGYTF. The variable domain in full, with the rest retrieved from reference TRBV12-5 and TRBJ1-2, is DARVTQTPRHKVTEMGQEVTMRCQPILGHNTVFWYRQTMMQGLELLAYFRNRAPLDDSGMPKDRFSAEMPDATLATLKIQPSEPRDSAVYFCASGFDVGLNYGYTFGSGTRLTVV.

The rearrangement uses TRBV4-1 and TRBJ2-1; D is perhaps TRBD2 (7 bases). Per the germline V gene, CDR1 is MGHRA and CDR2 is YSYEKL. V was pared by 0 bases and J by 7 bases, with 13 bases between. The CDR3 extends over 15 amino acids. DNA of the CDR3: TGCGCCAGCAGCCAAGAGCCAGGGGAGGGGAATGAGCAGTTCTTC. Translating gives CASSQEPGEGNEQFF.

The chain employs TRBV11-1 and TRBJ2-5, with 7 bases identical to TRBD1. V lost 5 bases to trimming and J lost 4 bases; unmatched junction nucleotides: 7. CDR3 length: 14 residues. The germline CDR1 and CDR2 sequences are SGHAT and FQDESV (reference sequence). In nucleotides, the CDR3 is TGTGCCAGCAGCCGAGGGACAGAACGAGAGACCCAGTACTTC. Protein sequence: CASSRGTERETQYF. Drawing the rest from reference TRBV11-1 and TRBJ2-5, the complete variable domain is EAEVAQSPRYKITEKSQAVAFWCDPISGHATLYWYRQILGQGPELLVQFQDESVVDDSQLPKDRFSAERLKGVDSTLKIQPAELGDSAMYLCASSRGTERETQYFGPGTRLLVL.

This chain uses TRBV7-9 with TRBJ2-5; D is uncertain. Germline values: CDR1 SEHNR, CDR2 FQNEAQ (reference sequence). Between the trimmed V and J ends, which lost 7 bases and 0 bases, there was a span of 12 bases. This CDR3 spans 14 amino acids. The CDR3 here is CASTPLWDQETQYF. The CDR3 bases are TGTGCCAGCACCCCATTGTGGGACCAAGAGACCCAGTACTTC.

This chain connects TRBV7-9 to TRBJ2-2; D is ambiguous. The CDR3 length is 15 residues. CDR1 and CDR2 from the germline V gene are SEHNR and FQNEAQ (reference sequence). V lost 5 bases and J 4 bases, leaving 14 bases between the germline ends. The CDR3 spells CASSHWADFTGELFF. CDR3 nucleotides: TGTGCCAGCAGCCACTGGGCGGATTTCACCGGGGAGCTGTTTTTT. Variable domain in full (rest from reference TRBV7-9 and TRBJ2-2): DTGVSQNPRHKITKRGQNVTFRCDPISEHNRLYWYRQTLGQGPEFLTYFQNEAQLEKSRLLSDRFSAERPKGSFSTLEIQRTEQGDSAMYLCASSHWADFTGELFFGEGSRLTVL.

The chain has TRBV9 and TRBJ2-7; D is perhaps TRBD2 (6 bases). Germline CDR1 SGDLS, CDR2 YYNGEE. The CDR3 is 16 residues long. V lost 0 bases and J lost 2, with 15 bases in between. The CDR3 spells CASSVGGDSLTYEQYF. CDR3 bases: TGTGCCAGCAGCGTAGGTGGGGACTCTCTAACCTACGAGCAGTACTTC.

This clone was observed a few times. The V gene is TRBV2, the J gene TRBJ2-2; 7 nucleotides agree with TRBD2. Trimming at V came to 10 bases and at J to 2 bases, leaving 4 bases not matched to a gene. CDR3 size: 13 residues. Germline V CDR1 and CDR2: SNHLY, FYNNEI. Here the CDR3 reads CAILASNTGELFF. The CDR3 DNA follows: TGTGCCATACTAGCGTCAAACACCGGGGAGCTGTTTTTT.

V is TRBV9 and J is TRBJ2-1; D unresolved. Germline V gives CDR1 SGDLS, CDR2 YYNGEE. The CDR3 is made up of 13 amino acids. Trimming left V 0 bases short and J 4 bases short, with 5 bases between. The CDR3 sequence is CASSVGEYNEQFF. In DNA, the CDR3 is TGTGCCAGCAGCGTAGGCGAGTACAATGAGCAGTTCTTC.

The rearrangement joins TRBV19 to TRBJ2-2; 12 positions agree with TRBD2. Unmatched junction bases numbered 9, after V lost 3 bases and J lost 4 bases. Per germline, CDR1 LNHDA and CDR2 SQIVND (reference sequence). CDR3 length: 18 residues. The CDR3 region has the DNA TGTGCCAGTAGTATTGCTAGCGGGGGGGCCGGCGGCACCGGGGAGCTGTTTTTT. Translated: CASSIASGGAGGTGELFF.

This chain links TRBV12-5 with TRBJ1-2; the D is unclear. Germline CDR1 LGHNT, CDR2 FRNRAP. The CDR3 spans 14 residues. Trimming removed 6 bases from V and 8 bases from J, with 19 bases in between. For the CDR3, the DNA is TGTGCTAGTGGCCGTTGGGAGAACGGCAGGGGCTACACCTTC. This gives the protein CASGRWENGRGYTF.

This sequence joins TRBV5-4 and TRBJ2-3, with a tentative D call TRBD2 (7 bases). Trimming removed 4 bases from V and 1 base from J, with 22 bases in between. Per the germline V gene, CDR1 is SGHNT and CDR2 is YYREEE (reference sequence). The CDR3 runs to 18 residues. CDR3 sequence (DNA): TGTGCCAGCAGCCATTGGGCTATCCGGGGGGCCCGCACAGATACGCAGTATTTT. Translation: CASSHWAIRGARTDTQYF.

The CDR3 DNA follows: TGTGCCAGCAGCACCCGACAGACAGGGGCAGCCTACAATGAGCAGTTCTTC. Translating gives CASSTRQTGAAYNEQFF. This chain links TRBV7-6 with TRBJ2-1; 8 nucleotides match TRBD1. The length of the CDR3 is 17 residues. V lost 5 bases to trimming and J lost 2 bases; unmatched junction nucleotides: 11. Germline V lookup: CDR1 SGHVS, CDR2 FNYEAQ.

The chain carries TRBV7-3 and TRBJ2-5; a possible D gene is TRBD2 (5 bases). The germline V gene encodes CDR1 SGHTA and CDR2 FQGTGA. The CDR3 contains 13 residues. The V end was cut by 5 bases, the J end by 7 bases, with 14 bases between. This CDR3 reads CASSGTMSGTQYF. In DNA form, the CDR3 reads TGTGCCAGCAGCGGTACGATGAGCGGGACCCAGTACTTC. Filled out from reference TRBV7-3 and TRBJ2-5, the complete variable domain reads GAGVSQTPSNKVTEKGKYVELRCDPISGHTALYWYRQSLGQGPEFLIYFQGTGAADDSGLPNDRFFAVRPEGSVSTLKIQRTERGDSAVYLCASSGTMSGTQYFGPGTRLLVL.

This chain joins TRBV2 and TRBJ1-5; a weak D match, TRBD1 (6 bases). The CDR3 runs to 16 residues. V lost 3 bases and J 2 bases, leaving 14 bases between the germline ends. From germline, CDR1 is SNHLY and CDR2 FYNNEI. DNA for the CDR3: TGTGCCAGCAGTGACGCAGGGGAGGAAGGCAATCAGCCCCAGCATTTT. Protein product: CASSDAGEEGNQPQHF.

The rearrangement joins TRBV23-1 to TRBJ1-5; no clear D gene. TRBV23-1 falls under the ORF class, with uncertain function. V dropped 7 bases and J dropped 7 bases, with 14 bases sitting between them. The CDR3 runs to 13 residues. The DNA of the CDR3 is TGCGCCAGCACCTTCAAGGGCGACCAGCCCCAGCATTTT. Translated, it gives CASTFKGDQPQHF.

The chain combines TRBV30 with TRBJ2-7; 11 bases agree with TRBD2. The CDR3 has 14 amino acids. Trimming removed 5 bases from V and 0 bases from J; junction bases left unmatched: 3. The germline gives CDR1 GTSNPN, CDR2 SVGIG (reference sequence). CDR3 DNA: TGTGCCTGGGATACTAGCGGGGGCTCCTACGAGCAGTACTTC. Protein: CAWDTSGGSYEQYF.

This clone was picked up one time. The CDR3, as DNA: TGTGCCAGCAGCCCATACAGAGCTAACTATGGCTACACCTTC. Translating it yields CASSPYRANYGYTF. The chain is built from TRBV7-6 and TRBJ1-2, with D uncertain. Trimming removed 5 bases at V and 0 bases at J, with 10 bases between. The CDR3 covers 14 residues. The germline CDR1 and CDR2 sequences are SGHVS and FNYEAQ.

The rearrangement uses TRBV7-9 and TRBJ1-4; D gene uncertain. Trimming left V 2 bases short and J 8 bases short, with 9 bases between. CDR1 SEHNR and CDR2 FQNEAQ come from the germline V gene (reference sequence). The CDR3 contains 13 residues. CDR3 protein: CASSLSREEKLFF. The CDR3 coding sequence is TGTGCCAGCAGCTTAAGTCGTGAGGAAAAACTGTTTTTT.

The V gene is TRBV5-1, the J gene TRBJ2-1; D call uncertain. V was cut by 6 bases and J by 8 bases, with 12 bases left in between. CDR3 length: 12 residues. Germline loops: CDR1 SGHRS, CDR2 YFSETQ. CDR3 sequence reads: CASNPSQDEQFF. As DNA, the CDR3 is TGCGCCAGCAACCCCAGTCAGGATGAGCAGTTCTTC.

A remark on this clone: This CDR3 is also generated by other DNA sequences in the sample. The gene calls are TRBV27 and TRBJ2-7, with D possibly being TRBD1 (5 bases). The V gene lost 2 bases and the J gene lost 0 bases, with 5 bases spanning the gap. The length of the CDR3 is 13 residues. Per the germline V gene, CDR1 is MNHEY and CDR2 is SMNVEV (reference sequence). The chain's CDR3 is CASSLGASYEQYF. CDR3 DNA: TGTGCCAGCAGTTTAGGGGCCTCCTACGAGCAGTACTTC.

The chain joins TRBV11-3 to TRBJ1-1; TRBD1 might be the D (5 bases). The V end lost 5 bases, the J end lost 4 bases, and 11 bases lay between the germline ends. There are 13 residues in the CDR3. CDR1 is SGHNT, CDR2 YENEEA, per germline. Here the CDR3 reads CASSPTEGTEAFF. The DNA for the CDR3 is TGTGCCAGCAGCCCGACAGAGGGCACTGAAGCTTTCTTT.

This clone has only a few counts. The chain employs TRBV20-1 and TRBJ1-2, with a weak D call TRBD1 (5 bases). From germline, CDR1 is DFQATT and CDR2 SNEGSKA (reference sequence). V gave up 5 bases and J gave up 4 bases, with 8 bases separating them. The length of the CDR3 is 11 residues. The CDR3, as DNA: TGCAGTGCTCGAGGGGCCTATGGCTACACCTTC. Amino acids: CSARGAYGYTF.

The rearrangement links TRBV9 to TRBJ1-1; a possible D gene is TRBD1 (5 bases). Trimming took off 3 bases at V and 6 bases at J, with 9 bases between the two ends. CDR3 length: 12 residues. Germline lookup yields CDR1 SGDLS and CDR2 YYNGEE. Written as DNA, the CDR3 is TGTGCCAGCAGCGGAGGGGCAGCTGAAGCTTTCTTT. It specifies CASSGGAAEAFF.

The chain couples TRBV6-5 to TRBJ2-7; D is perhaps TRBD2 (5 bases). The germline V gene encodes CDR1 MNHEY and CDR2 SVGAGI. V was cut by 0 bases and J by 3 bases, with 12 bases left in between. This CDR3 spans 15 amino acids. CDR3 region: CASSYSAPRGYEQYF. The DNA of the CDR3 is TGTGCCAGCAGTTACTCCGCCCCTCGGGGCTACGAGCAGTACTTC.

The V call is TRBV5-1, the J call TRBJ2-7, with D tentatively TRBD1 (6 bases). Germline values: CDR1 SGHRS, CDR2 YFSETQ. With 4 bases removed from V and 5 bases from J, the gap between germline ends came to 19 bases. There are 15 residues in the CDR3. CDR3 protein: CASSGGGSFPDEQYF. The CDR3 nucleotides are TGCGCCAGCAGCGGGGGCGGCTCTTTCCCCGACGAGCAGTACTTC. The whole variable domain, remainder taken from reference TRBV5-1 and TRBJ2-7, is KAGVTQTPRYLIKTRGQQVTLSCSPISGHRSVSWYQQTPGQGLQFLFEYFSETQRNKGNFPGRFSGRQFSNSRSEMNVSTLELGDSALYLCASSGGGSFPDEQYFGPGTRLTVT.

CDR3 loop: CASSLGPGNEQYF. CDR3 sequence (DNA): TGTGCCAGTAGTTTGGGACCTGGAAACGAGCAGTACTTC. The gene calls are TRBV19 and TRBJ2-7; D may correspond to TRBD1 or TRBD2 (5 bases each). The CDR3 consists of 13 residues. V was cut by 5 bases and J by 5 bases, with 13 bases left in between. Germline V gene sequence: CDR1 LNHDA, CDR2 SQIVND (reference sequence).

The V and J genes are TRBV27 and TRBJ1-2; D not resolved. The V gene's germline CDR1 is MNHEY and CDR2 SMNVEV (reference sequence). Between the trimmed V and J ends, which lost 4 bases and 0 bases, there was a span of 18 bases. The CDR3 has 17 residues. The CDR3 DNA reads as TGTGCCAGCAGTTCGGTTTTCGACCCGTTAGCTAACTATGGCTACACCTTC. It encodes CASSSVFDPLANYGYTF.

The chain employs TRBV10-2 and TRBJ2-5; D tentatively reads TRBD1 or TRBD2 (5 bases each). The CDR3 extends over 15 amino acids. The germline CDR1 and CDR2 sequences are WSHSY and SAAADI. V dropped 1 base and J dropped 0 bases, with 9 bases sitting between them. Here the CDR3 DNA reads TGCGCCAGCAGTGAGTTTGGGGGTAACCAAGAGACCCAGTACTTC. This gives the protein CASSEFGGNQETQYF.

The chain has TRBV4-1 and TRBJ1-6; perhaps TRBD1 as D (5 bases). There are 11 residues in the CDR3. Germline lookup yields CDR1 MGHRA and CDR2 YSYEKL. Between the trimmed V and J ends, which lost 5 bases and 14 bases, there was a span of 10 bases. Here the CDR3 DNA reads TGCGCCAGCAGCGCCCCAGGGTCCCTCCACTTT. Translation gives CASSAPGSLHF.